This T cell receptor beta chain is from a study of T-cell reconstitution after alpha-beta-depleted transplantation in children. Researchers prepared the TCRbeta library using unique molecular identifiers, the study reports. A single record per CDR3 protein comes from TCRdb applying MiXCR to the PCR reads. This table holds 360,000 or so distinct CDR3 sequences, roughly 22% found once. This CDR3 is built from 18 residues. Trimming pared 1 base from V and 0 bases from J, leaving 17 bases between. Germline CDR1 and CDR2: SGHRS and YFSETQ. This clonotype originated in a human donor who donated a stem cell graft to a child with acute myeloid leukemia. Source: PBMCs from the stem cell graft donor, taken from the stem cell graft. This chain uses TRBV5-1 with TRBJ2-1; TRBD1 is a possible D gene (6 bases). The CDR3 region has the DNA TGCGCCAGCAGCTTGCGGTTTAGGACAGCGAGCTCCTACAATGAGCAGTTCTTC. Amino acids: CASSLRFRTASSYNEQFF.